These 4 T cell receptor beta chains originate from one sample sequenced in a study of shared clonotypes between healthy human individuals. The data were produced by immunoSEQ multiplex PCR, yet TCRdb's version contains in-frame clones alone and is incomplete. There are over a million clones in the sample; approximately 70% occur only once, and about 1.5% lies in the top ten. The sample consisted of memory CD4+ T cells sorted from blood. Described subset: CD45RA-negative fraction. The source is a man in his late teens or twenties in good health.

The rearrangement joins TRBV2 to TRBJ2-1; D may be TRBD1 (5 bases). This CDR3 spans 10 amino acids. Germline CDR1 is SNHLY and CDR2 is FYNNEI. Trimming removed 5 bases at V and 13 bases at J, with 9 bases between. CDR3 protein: CASSYRLQFF. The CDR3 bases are TGTGCCAGCAGTTACAGGCTACAGTTCTTC.

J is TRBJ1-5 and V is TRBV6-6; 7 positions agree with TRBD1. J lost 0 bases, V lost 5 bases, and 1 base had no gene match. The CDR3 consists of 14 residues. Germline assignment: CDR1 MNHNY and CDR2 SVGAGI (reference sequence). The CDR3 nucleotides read TGTGCCAGCAGTGACAGGGTTAGCAATCAGCCCCAGCATTTT. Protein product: CASSDRVSNQPQHF.

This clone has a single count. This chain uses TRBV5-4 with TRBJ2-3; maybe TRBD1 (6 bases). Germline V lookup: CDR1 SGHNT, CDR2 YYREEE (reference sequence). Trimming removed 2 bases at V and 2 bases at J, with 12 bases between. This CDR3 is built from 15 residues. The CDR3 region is CASSLRGTPTDTQYF. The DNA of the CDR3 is TGTGCCAGCAGCTTACGAGGGACACCCACAGATACGCAGTATTTT.

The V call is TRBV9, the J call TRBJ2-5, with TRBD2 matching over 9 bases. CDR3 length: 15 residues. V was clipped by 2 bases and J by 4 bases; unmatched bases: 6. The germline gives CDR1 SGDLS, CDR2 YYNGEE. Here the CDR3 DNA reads TGTGCCAGCAGCGTTGGTCTAGCGGGGAGAGAGACCCAGTACTTC. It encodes CASSVGLAGRETQYF. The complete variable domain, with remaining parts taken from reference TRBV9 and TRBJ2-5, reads DSGVTQTPKHLITATGQRVTLRCSPRSGDLSVYWYQQSLDQGLQFLIQYYNGEERAKGNILERFSAQQFPDLHSELNLSSLELGDSALYFCASSVGLAGRETQYFGPGTRLLVL.